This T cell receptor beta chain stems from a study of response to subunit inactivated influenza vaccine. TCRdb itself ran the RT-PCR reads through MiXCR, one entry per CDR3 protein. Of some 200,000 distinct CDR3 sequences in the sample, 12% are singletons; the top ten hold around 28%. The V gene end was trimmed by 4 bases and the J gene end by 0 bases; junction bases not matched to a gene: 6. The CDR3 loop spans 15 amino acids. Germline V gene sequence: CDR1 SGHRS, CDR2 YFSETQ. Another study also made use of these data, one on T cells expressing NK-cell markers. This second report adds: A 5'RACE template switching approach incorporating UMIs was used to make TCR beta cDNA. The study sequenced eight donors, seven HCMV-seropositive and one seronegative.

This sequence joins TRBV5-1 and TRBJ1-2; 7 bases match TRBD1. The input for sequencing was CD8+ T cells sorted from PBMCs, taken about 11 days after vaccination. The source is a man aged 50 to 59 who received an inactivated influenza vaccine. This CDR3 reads CASSGETGTNYGYTF. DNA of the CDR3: TGCGCCAGCAGCGGTGAGACAGGGACTAACTATGGCTACACCTTC.